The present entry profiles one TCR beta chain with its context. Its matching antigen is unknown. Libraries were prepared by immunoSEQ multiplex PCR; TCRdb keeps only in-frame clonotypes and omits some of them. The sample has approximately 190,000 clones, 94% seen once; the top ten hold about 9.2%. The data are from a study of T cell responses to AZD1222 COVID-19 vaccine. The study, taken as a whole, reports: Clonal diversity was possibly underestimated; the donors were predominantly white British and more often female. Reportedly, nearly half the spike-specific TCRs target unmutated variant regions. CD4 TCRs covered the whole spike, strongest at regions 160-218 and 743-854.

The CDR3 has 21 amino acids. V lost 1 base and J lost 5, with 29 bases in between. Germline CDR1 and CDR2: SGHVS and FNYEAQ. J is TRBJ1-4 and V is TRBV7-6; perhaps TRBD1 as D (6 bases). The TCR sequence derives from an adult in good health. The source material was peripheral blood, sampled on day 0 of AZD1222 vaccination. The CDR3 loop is CASSLVGGQGSEGVANEKLFF. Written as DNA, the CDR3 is TGTGCCAGCAGCTTAGTAGGGGGGCAGGGGAGTGAAGGTGTGGCCAATGAAAAACTGTTTTTT. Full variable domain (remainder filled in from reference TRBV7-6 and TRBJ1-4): GAGVSQSPRYKVTKRGQDVALRCDPISGHVSLYWYRQALGQGPEFLTYFNYEAQQDKSGLPNDRFSAERPEGSISTLTIQRTEQRDSAMYRCASSLVGGQGSEGVANEKLFFGSGTQLSVL.